The TCR beta chain described here comes from a study of early stage breast cancer tumors. Sequencing used immunoSEQ multiplex PCR; TCRdb keeps in-frame clones, though not all of them. Of roughly 1,500 clones in the sample, 75% to 85% are singletons; the top ten hold around 8%. The germline gives CDR1 LGHNA, CDR2 YNFKEQ. The CDR3 is 15 amino acids. V lost 1 base to trimming and J lost 6 bases, with 12 bases between them. The chain is built from TRBV4-2 and TRBJ2-2, with D possibly being TRBD1 (6 bases). The specimen was normal breast tissue next to the tumor. The TCR originated in a person between 65 and 80 years old with breast cancer. This CDR3 reads CASSQVGGLSGELFF. Here the CDR3 DNA reads TGTGCCAGCAGCCAAGTTGGGGGCCTATCCGGGGAGCTGTTTTTT.